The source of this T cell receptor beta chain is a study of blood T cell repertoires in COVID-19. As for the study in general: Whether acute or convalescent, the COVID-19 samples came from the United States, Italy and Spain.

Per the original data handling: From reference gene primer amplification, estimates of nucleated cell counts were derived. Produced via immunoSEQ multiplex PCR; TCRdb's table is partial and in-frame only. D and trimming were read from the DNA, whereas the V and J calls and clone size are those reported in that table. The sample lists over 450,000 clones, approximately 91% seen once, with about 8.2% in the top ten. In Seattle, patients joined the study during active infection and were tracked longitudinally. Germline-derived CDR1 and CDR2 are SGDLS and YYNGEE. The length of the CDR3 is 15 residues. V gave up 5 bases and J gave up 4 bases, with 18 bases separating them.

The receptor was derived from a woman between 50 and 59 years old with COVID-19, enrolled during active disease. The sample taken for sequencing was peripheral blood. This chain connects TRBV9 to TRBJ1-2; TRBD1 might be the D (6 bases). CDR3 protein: CASSPKLDRLYGYTF. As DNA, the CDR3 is TGTGCCAGCAGTCCCAAGCTAGACAGGCTCTATGGCTACACCTTC.